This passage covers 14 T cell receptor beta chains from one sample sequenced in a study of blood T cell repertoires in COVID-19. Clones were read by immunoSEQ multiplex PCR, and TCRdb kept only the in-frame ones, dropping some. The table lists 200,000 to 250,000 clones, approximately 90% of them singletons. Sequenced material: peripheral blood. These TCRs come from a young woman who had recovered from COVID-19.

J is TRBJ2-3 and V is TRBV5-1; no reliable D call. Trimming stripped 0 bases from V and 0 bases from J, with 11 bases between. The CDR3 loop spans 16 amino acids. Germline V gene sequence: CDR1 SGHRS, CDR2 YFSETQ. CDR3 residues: CASSLGVSSSTDTQYF. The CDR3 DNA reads TGCGCCAGCAGCTTGGGAGTTTCATCTAGCACAGATACGCAGTATTTT.

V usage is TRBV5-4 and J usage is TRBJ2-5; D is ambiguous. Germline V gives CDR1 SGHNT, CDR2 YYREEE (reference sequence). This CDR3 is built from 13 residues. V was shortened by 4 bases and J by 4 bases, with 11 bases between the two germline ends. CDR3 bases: TGTGCCAGCAGCCAGACACTCGGAGAGACCCAGTACTTC. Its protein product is CASSQTLGETQYF.

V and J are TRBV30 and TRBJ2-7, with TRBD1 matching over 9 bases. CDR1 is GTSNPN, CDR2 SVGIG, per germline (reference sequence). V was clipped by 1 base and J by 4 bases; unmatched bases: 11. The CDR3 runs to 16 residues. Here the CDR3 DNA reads TGTGCCTGGAGTGGACGTGGGACAGGGAGGCCTTACGAGCAGTACTTC. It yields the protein CAWSGRGTGRPYEQYF.

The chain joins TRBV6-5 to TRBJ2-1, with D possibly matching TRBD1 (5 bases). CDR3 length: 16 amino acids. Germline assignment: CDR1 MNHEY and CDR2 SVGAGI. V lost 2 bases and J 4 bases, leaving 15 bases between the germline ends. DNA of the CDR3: TGTGCCAGCAGTTACGATGGCCTGGGGCAGTACAATGAGCAGTTCTTC. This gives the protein CASSYDGLGQYNEQFF.

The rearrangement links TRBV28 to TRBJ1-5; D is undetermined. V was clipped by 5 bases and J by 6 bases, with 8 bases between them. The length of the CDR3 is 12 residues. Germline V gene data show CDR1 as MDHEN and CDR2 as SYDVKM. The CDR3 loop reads CASSPYSQPQHF. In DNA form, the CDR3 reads TGTGCCAGCAGTCCTTACAGTCAGCCCCAGCATTTT.

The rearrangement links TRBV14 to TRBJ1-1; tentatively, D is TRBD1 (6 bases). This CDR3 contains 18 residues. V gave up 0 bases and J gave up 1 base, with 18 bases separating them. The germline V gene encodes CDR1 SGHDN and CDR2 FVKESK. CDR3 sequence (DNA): TGTGCCAGCAGCCAAGATCGAGCCGACAGGTGGTGGAACACTGAAGCTTTCTTT. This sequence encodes CASSQDRADRWWNTEAFF.

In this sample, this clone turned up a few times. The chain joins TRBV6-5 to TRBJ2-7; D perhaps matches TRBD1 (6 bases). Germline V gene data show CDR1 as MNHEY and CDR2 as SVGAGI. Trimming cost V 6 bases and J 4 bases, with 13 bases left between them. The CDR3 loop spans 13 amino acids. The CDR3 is CASRTGQGYEQYF. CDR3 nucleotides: TGTGCCAGCAGAACCGGCCAGGGGTACGAGCAGTACTTC.

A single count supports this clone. The CDR3 nucleotides read TGCGCCAGCAGCCCGTCGGACAGGGGGATATCTAACACTGAAGCTTTCTTT. Translation: CASSPSDRGISNTEAFF. V is TRBV5-1 and J is TRBJ1-1, with 10 bases fitting TRBD1. J gave up 2 bases and V 4 bases, and 11 bases lay outside the gene matches. There are 17 residues in the CDR3. Per germline, CDR1 SGHRS and CDR2 YFSETQ.

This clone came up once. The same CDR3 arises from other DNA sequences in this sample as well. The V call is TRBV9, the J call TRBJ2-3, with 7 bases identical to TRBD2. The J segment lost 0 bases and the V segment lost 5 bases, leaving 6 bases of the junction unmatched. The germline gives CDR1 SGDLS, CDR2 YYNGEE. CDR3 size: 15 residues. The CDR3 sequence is CASSVGTTSTDTQYF. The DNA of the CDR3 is TGTGCCAGCAGTGTCGGGACTACGAGCACAGATACGCAGTATTTT.

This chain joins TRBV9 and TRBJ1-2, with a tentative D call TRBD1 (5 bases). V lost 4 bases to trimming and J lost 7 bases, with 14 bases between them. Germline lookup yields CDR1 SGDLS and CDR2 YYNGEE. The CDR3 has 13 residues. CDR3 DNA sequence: TGTGCCAGCAGCCCAGGGACTGGGGGTGGCTACACCTTC. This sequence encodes CASSPGTGGGYTF.

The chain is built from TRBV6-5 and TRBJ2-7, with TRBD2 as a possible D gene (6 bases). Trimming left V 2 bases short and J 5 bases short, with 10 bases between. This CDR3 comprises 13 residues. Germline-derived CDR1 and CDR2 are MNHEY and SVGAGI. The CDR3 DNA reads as TGTGCCAGCAGTTACGGAGGGGCTGACGAGCAGTACTTC. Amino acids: CASSYGGADEQYF.

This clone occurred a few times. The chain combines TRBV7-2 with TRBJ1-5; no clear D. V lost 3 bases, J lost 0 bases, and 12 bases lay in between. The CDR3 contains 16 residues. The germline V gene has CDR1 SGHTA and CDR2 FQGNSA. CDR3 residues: CASSFSRQDSNQPQHF. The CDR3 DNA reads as TGTGCCAGCAGCTTCTCCCGGCAGGATAGCAATCAGCCCCAGCATTTT. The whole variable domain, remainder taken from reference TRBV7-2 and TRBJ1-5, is GAGVSQSPSNKVTEKGKDVELRCDPISGHTALYWYRQSLGQGLEFLIYFQGNSAPDKSGLPSDRFSAERTGGSVSTLTIQRTQQEDSAVYLCASSFSRQDSNQPQHFGDGTRLSIL.

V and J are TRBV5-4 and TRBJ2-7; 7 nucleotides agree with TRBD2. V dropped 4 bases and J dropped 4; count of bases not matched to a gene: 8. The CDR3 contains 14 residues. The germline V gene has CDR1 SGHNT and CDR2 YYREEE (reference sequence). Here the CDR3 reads CASSRTSEGYEQYF. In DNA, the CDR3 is TGTGCCAGCAGCCGCACTAGCGAGGGATACGAGCAGTACTTC.

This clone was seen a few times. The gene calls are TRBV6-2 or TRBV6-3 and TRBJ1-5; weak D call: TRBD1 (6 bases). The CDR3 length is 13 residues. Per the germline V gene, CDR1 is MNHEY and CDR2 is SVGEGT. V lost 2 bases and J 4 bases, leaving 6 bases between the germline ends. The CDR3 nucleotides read TGTGCCAGCAGTTACAGGGGGAATCAGCCCCAGCATTTT. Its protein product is CASSYRGNQPQHF.